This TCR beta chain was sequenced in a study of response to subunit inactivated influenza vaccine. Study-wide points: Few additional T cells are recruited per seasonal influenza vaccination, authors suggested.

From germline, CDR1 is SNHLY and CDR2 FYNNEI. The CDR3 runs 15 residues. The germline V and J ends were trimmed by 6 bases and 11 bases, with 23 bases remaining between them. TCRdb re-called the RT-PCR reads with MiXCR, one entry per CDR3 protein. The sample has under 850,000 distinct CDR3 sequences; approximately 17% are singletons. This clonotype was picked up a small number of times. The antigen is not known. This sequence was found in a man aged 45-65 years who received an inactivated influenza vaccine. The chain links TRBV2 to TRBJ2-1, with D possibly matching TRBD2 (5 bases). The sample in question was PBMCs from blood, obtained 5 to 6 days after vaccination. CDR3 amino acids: CASSAGLNRSMKQFF. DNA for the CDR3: TGTGCCAGCAGCGCCGGACTCAACCGTTCAATGAAGCAGTTCTTC. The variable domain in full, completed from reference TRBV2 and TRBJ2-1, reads EPEVTQTPSHQVTQMGQEVILRCVPISNHLYFYWYRQILGQKVEFLVSFYNNEISEKSEIFDDQFSVERPDGSNFTLKIRSTKLEDSAMYFCASSAGLNRSMKQFFGPGTRLTVL.